The 23 T cell receptor beta chains listed next were all sequenced from one sample in a study of regulatory T cells in long-lasting Graves disease. The time point denotes: newly diagnosed GD, antithyroid drugs for less than 3 months. Isolated PBMC RNA provided the starting material for the TCR library. Sequencing libraries for TCR beta were prepared with iRepertoire HTBI primers and Arm-PCR of CDR3 regions. TCRdb independently ran MiXCR on the multiplex PCR reads; one entry per CDR3 protein. The sample lists hundreds of thousands of distinct CDR3 sequences; around 16% were seen once. These data were likewise used in another study, on T cells in Graves' hyperthyroidism and ophthalmopathy.

The input for sequencing was peripheral blood mononuclear cells (PBMCs), taken at new diagnosis, from a patient treated with antithyroid drugs. Receptor source: a woman aged 40-65 years with Graves disease.

The J gene is TRBJ2-7, the V gene TRBV3-1; a weak D match, TRBD2 (7 bases). Germline values: CDR1 LGHDT, CDR2 YNNKEL (reference sequence). The CDR3 sequence is 17 residues long. V was shortened by 0 bases and J by 5 bases, with 20 bases between the two germline ends. The CDR3 spells CASSQELIYGGADEQYF. CDR3 DNA: TGTGCCAGCAGCCAAGAATTAATATATGGGGGGGCGGACGAGCAGTACTTC.

The V gene is TRBV6-1, the J gene TRBJ2-7; no definite D call. V dropped 6 bases and J dropped 2 bases, with 14 bases sitting between them. The CDR3 runs to 14 residues. The germline CDR1 and CDR2 sequences are MNHNS and SASEGT. The CDR3 DNA is TGTGCCAGCAGGGCATTGGGGTCCACCTACGAGCAGTACTTC. Its translation is CASRALGSTYEQYF.

This clonotype was observed at least ten times. CDR3 nucleotide sequence: TGTGCTAGTGGTCGGTCGGGGAGCAATCAGCCCCAGCATTTT. Translating gives CASGRSGSNQPQHF. This chain joins TRBV12-5 and TRBJ1-5; no clear D gene. The CDR3 is 14 residues long. Between the trimmed V and J ends, which lost 5 bases and 1 base, there was a span of 9 bases. CDR1 and CDR2 from the germline V gene are LGHNT and FRNRAP.

This clonotype came up many times. This rearrangement joins TRBV2 to TRBJ1-6; D might be TRBD1 (5 bases). V lost 1 base and J 10 bases, leaving 5 bases between the germline ends. CDR3 length: 12 residues. The V gene's germline CDR1 is SNHLY and CDR2 FYNNEI. CDR3 in amino acids: CASSEEGSPLHF. In DNA, the CDR3 is TGTGCCAGCAGTGAAGAGGGGTCACCCCTCCACTTT.

The sample holds many counts of this clonotype. The chain recombines TRBV3-1 with TRBJ1-4, with D tentatively TRBD1 (5 bases). The V gene's germline CDR1 is LGHDT and CDR2 YNNKEL (reference sequence). V lost 1 base to trimming and J lost 7 bases, with 13 bases between them. CDR3 length equals 15 residues. CDR3 nucleotide sequence: TGTGCCAGCAGCCAAGCGTCGGGGGTTGGTGAAAAACTGTTTTTT. Amino acid sequence: CASSQASGVGEKLFF.

This clonotype was counted at least ten times. The CDR3 coding sequence is TGTGCCAGCAGCAGGACTCTATGGGACACTGAAGCTTTCTTT. Translation gives CASSRTLWDTEAFF. The V call is TRBV6-1, the J call TRBJ1-1, with no clear D. The CDR3 extends over 14 amino acids. The germline gives CDR1 MNHNS, CDR2 SASEGT. Trimming stripped 6 bases from V and 3 bases from J, with 14 bases between.

In this sample, this clonotype turned up many times. The chain links TRBV5-4 to TRBJ2-5, with D tentatively TRBD2 (5 bases). Trimming took off 3 bases at V and 1 base at J, with 10 bases between the two ends. Germline V gene data show CDR1 as SGHNT and CDR2 as YYREEE (reference sequence). The CDR3 loop spans 14 amino acids. CDR3 coding DNA: TGTGCCAGCAGCTCCGGTGAGGGCCAAGAGACCCAGTACTTC. Amino acid sequence: CASSSGEGQETQYF.

This rearrangement joins TRBV7-2 to TRBJ2-2; D not resolved. The CDR3 spans 15 residues. V dropped 4 bases and J dropped 2 bases, with 11 bases sitting between them. Looked up from germline, CDR1 is SGHTA and CDR2 is FQGNSA. In nucleotides, the CDR3 is TGTGCCAGCAGCTGGGCTAAGGGCAACACCGGGGAGCTGTTTTTT. Residues: CASSWAKGNTGELFF. Filled out from reference TRBV7-2 and TRBJ2-2, the complete variable domain reads GAGVSQSPSNKVTEKGKDVELRCDPISGHTALYWYRQSLGQGLEFLIYFQGNSAPDKSGLPSDRFSAERTGGSVSTLTIQRTQQEDSAVYLCASSWAKGNTGELFFGEGSRLTVL.

This rearrangement joins TRBV2 to TRBJ2-3, with 7 bases fitting TRBD1. The CDR3 totals 13 residues. The V segment lost 4 bases and the J segment 6 bases; nucleotides outside the gene matches: 4. Germline CDR1 and CDR2: SNHLY and FYNNEI. The CDR3 reads CASSGQGQDTQYF. CDR3 nucleotide sequence: TGTGCCAGCAGTGGACAGGGACAGGATACGCAGTATTTT.

In its sample, this clonotype was seen many times. This sequence joins TRBV13 and TRBJ1-6; D is undetermined. V dropped 5 bases and J dropped 5 bases, with 10 bases sitting between them. Germline values: CDR1 PRHDT, CDR2 FYEKMQ (reference sequence). This CDR3 is built from 14 residues. The CDR3 region is CASSRVSDNSPLHF. CDR3 nucleotide sequence: TGTGCCAGCAGCAGGGTTTCGGATAATTCACCCCTCCACTTT.

This clonotype has ten or more counts. The chain joins TRBV6-1 to TRBJ2-5; D may be TRBD1 (5 bases). Trimming cost V 6 bases and J 0 bases, with 20 bases left between them. CDR3 size: 17 residues. From germline, CDR1 is MNHNS and CDR2 SASEGT. CDR3 sequence reads: CASSHRTHGLNQETQYF. The CDR3 DNA sequence: TGTGCCAGCAGCCACCGGACACACGGCCTGAACCAAGAGACCCAGTACTTC.

The chain uses TRBV20-1 and TRBJ2-1; 7 positions agree with TRBD2. The J segment lost 4 bases and the V segment lost 0 bases, leaving 15 bases of the junction unmatched. The CDR3 runs 18 residues. From germline, CDR1 is DFQATT and CDR2 SNEGSKA (reference sequence). CDR3 amino acids: CSARDEGGVAGLYNEQFF. DNA of the CDR3: TGCAGTGCTAGAGATGAGGGAGGGGTAGCGGGCTTATACAATGAGCAGTTCTTC.

V is TRBV5-4 and J is TRBJ2-4; 8 bases are shared with TRBD1. J lost 1 base, V lost 5 bases, and 8 bases had no gene match. The CDR3 contains 16 residues. Germline loops: CDR1 SGHNT, CDR2 YYREEE (reference sequence). The CDR3 bases are TGTGCCAGCAGTCGGACAGGGACTGGGGCCAAAAACATTCAGTACTTC. Protein sequence: CASSRTGTGAKNIQYF. The full variable domain, its missing parts supplied by reference TRBV5-4 and TRBJ2-4, is ETGVTQSPTHLIKTRGQQVTLRCSSQSGHNTVSWYQQALGQGPQFIFQYYREEENGRGNFPPRFSGLQFPNYSSELNVNALELDDSALYLCASSRTGTGAKNIQYFGAGTRLSVL.

The CDR3 DNA reads TGTGCCAGCAGCTTCGGAGGGCCTTGGGTGGATCAGCCCCAGCATTTT. Protein: CASSFGGPWVDQPQHF. This chain uses TRBV5-8 with TRBJ1-5; no definite D call. This CDR3 is 16 amino acids long. The V gene's germline CDR1 is SGHTS and CDR2 YDEGEE. V gave up 2 bases and J gave up 5 bases, with 17 bases separating them.

The table lists this clonotype with many counts. This chain uses TRBV12-3 or TRBV12-4 with TRBJ2-7; TRBD1 agrees at 8 bases. The CDR3 length is 14 residues. Unmatched junction bases numbered 9, after V lost 5 bases and J lost 6 bases. The CDR3 loop is CASSDNRGTGEQYF. The CDR3 coding sequence is TGTGCCAGCAGTGATAACAGGGGGACGGGCGAGCAGTACTTC.

This chain links TRBV6-1 with TRBJ2-7, with TRBD1 matching over 10 bases. Germline CDR1 and CDR2: MNHNS and SASEGT. Losses at the gene ends were 6 bases for V and 1 base for J; bases not matched to a gene: 6. The CDR3 totals 15 residues. The DNA of the CDR3 is TGTGCCAGCAGCCCCCGGGGACAGGGGTCCTACGAGCAGTACTTC. Protein: CASSPRGQGSYEQYF.

The J gene is TRBJ1-6, the V gene TRBV10-3; 7 nucleotides line up with TRBD1. In germline, CDR1 is ENHRY, CDR2 SYGVKD. With 6 bases clipped from V and 7 bases from J, the junction kept 6 bases outside the gene matches. The CDR3 contains 14 residues. The CDR3 region has the DNA TGTGCCATCAGAGGGGACAGCCGAAATTCACCCCTCCACTTT. It encodes CAIRGDSRNSPLHF.

The rearrangement links TRBV10-3 to TRBJ2-7; D is perhaps TRBD2 (5 bases). V was trimmed by 3 bases and J by 6 bases, leaving 18 bases between them. Germline V gene data show CDR1 as ENHRY and CDR2 as SYGVKD. The CDR3 consists of 15 residues. In DNA form, the CDR3 reads TGTGCCATCAGTGACCTACAGTCCCCTCGGGGCGAGCAGTACTTC. The encoded protein is CAISDLQSPRGEQYF.

This clonotype was counted a few times. CDR3 sequence: CASSYNRRQGTPLHF. CDR3 sequence (DNA): TGTGCCAGTAGTTACAACAGGCGGCAGGGGACACCCCTCCACTTT. The rearrangement links TRBV19 to TRBJ1-6; possibly TRBD1 for D (6 bases). V shed 5 bases and J shed 11 bases, with 19 bases lying between them. CDR3 length: 15 residues. Germline CDR1 and CDR2: LNHDA and SQIVND (reference sequence). Drawing the rest from reference TRBV19 and TRBJ1-6, the complete variable domain is DGGITQSPKYLFRKEGQNVTLSCEQNLNHDAMYWYRQDPGQGLRLIYYSQIVNDFQKGDIAEGYSVSREKKESFPLTVTSAQKNPTAFYLCASSYNRRQGTPLHFGNGTRLTVT.

The sample holds many counts of this clonotype. The chain combines TRBV7-3 with TRBJ2-5, with 10 bases matching TRBD1. V was clipped by 5 bases and J by 3 bases; unmatched bases: 9. Germline lookup yields CDR1 SGHTA and CDR2 FQGTGA. The CDR3 sequence is 16 residues long. CDR3 in amino acids: CASSRQGAMVEETQYF. The DNA for the CDR3 is TGTGCCAGCAGCCGACAGGGGGCTATGGTCGAAGAGACCCAGTACTTC.

This clonotype turned up a few times. The genes are TRBV18 and TRBJ1-1; no clear D. The CDR3 is 15 amino acids. V gave up 4 bases and J gave up 3 bases, with 15 bases separating them. Per the germline V gene, CDR1 is KGHSH and CDR2 is LQKENI. This CDR3 is CASSLFGPLDTEAFF. The CDR3 nucleotides read TGTGCCAGCTCACTATTCGGGCCTCTGGACACTGAAGCTTTCTTT.

This clonotype was found many times. This chain links TRBV3-1 with TRBJ1-1; perhaps TRBD1 as D (6 bases). In germline, CDR1 is LGHDT, CDR2 YNNKEL (reference sequence). Trimming cost V 3 bases and J 7 bases, with 9 bases left between them. The CDR3 runs to 12 residues. CDR3: CASSQGDIEAFF. CDR3 nucleotides: TGTGCCAGCAGCCAGGGGGACATTGAAGCTTTCTTT.

On this clonotype itself: This sequence may be a read error, since a much larger clone differs from it by one base. This chain uses TRBV9 with TRBJ2-3, with D perhaps being TRBD1 or TRBD2 (5 bases each). The CDR3 contains 14 residues. CDR1 is SGDLS, CDR2 YYNGEE, per germline. V dropped 4 bases and J dropped 4 bases, with 13 bases sitting between them. Here the CDR3 reads CASSSGPIADTQYF. CDR3 bases: TGTGCCAGCAGCTCGGGGCCTATCGCAGATACGCAGTATTTT.